The source of this T cell receptor (beta chain) is a study of patients and donors after allogeneic stem cell transplantation. MiXCR, applied by TCRdb to the RT-PCR reads, yields one record per CDR3 protein. The data show fewer than 250,000 distinct CDR3 sequences, roughly 15% seen once. The sequenced sample consisted of blood, either unsorted or a sorted T cell fraction (not recorded which). This clonotype was obtained from a human donor who was either an allogeneic HSCT recipient or a stem cell or donor lymphocyte infusion donor (not recorded which). It is not recorded whose cells these are; they may come from a transplant donor.

The CDR3 DNA reads as TGTGCCAGCTCACTCGGGACGGCGCGCGGCGAGCAGTACTTC. Amino acids: CASSLGTARGEQYF. The rearrangement joins TRBV18 to TRBJ2-7; tentatively, D is TRBD1 or TRBD2 (5 bases each). The germline V gene encodes CDR1 KGHSH and CDR2 LQKENI. The CDR3 covers 14 residues. Trimming took 4 bases from V and 6 from J, leaving 16 bases between them.